This T cell receptor beta chain comes out of a study of CD8+ T cells in alopecia areata. cDNA prepared by RNA extraction and subsequent reverse transcription served as the template for sequencing. Clones were read by immunoSEQ multiplex PCR, and TCRdb kept only the in-frame ones, dropping some. This table holds 200,000 to 250,000 clones, approximately 57% found once. Points on this clone: As yet, its antigen is unknown.

As for treatment: oral pan-JAK inhibitor, 5-10 mg twice daily. Peripheral blood samples and lesional scalp punch biopsies were obtained from alopecia areata patients. Study conclusions and caveats: Sequences from scalp samples also cover resident alphabeta T cells of normal skin. The study found tofacitinib significantly decreased scalp clonality and expanded CD8+ clones among the top 100.

CDR1 is SNHLY, CDR2 FYNNEI, per germline. V shed 3 bases and J 15 bases; nucleotides not matched to a gene: 5. The CDR3 loop spans 13 amino acids. The chain combines TRBV2 with TRBJ2-1; the match to TRBD2 covers 13 bases. This specimen consisted of CD4+ T cells sorted from blood, obtained at week 4, from a patient treated with tofacitinib. The origin of this receptor is a human donor with alopecia areata. The DNA of the CDR3 is TGTGCCAGCAGTGAGGGGACTAGCGGGGTTCCGTTCTTC. Translation gives CASSEGTSGVPFF.